The 21 T cell receptor beta chains listed next were all sequenced from one sample in a study of graft-versus-host responses after intestinal transplantation. TCRdb keeps only in-frame clones here, not all; method: immunoSEQ multiplex PCR. The sample lists more than 95,000 clones, approximately 94% occurring once. No cognate antigen is known for these TCRs. The sequencing here drew on unstimulated CD8+ T cells sorted from spleen or lymph node cells, taken before intestinal transplant. These receptors were taken from a human donor who received an intestinal transplant.

This chain connects TRBV5-6 to TRBJ1-2; D is possibly TRBD1 (5 bases). Per the germline V gene, CDR1 is SGHDT and CDR2 is YYEEEE. The CDR3 loop spans 16 amino acids. Trimming took off 4 bases at V and 3 bases at J, with 19 bases between the two ends. The CDR3 here is CASSPLGGKRDYGYTF. The CDR3, as DNA: TGTGCCAGCAGCCCTCTGGGGGGGAAGAGGGACTATGGCTACACCTTC.

This chain connects TRBV6-1 to TRBJ1-5; D is ambiguous. V shed 5 bases and J shed 5 bases, with 10 bases lying between them. The CDR3 length is 13 residues. Germline V CDR1 and CDR2: MNHNS, SASEGT. This CDR3 is CASSPGPYQPQHF. DNA of the CDR3: TGTGCCAGCAGTCCCGGCCCATATCAGCCCCAGCATTTT.

The chain links TRBV12-5 to TRBJ1-1; D not resolved. Trimming shortened V by 1 base and J by 2 bases, and 11 bases separated the two germline ends. Germline V gene sequence: CDR1 LGHNT, CDR2 FRNRAP. This CDR3 region has 15 residues. The CDR3 region is CASGLAGSGNTEAFF. CDR3 coding DNA: TGTGCTAGTGGTTTGGCGGGGTCGGGCAACACTGAAGCTTTCTTT. Drawing the rest from reference TRBV12-5 and TRBJ1-1, the complete variable domain is DARVTQTPRHKVTEMGQEVTMRCQPILGHNTVFWYRQTMMQGLELLAYFRNRAPLDDSGMPKDRFSAEMPDATLATLKIQPSEPRDSAVYFCASGLAGSGNTEAFFGQGTRLTVV.

V and J are TRBV7-8 and TRBJ2-7; no firm D call. The germline V gene encodes CDR1 SGHVS and CDR2 FQNEAQ. Trimming pared 1 base from V and 2 bases from J, leaving 6 bases between. This CDR3 is built from 13 residues. The CDR3 sequence: CASSLDDPYEQYF. The CDR3, as DNA: TGTGCCAGCAGCTTAGACGACCCCTACGAGCAGTACTTC.

This clone occurred a few times. The rearrangement uses TRBV7-9 and TRBJ1-4; D might be TRBD1 (6 bases). The CDR3 length is 18 residues. V was shortened by 0 bases and J by 0 bases, with 14 bases between the two germline ends. Germline V gene data show CDR1 as SEHNR and CDR2 as FQNEAQ (reference sequence). The CDR3 DNA is TGTGCCAGCAGCTTAGCTCTACTCGGGGGCGCAACTAATGAAAAACTGTTTTTT. It encodes CASSLALLGGATNEKLFF.

In this sample, this clone turned up once. V gene TRBV2 combines with J gene TRBJ2-5; D is tentatively TRBD1 or TRBD2 (5 bases each). V was trimmed by 6 bases and J by 3 bases, leaving 17 bases between them. Germline V gene data show CDR1 as SNHLY and CDR2 as FYNNEI. The CDR3 covers 15 residues. This CDR3 reads CASRLLGTDKETQYF. CDR3 nucleotide sequence: TGTGCCAGCAGGTTACTCGGGACGGATAAAGAGACCCAGTACTTC. Full variable domain (outside the CDR3, taken from reference TRBV2 and TRBJ2-5): EPEVTQTPSHQVTQMGQEVILRCVPISNHLYFYWYRQILGQKVEFLVSFYNNEISEKSEIFDDQFSVERPDGSNFTLKIRSTKLEDSAMYFCASRLLGTDKETQYFGPGTRLLVL.

This chain links TRBV9 with TRBJ2-3; possibly TRBD2 for D (7 bases). The V end was cut by 3 bases, the J end by 2 bases, with 19 bases between. The CDR3 extends over 17 amino acids. Germline values: CDR1 SGDLS, CDR2 YYNGEE. CDR3 DNA sequence: TGTGCCAGCAGCGAGGGAGGGTCGGGGGGACACACAGATACGCAGTATTTT. It yields the protein CASSEGGSGGHTDTQYF.

This chain joins TRBV11-2 and TRBJ1-4, with D possibly TRBD1 on 5 matching bases. Trimming cost V 3 bases and J 6 bases, with 11 bases left between them. CDR1 and CDR2 from the germline V gene are SGHAT and FQNNGV. CDR3 length: 14 residues. This chain's CDR3 is CASSFGRDDEKLFF. The DNA of the CDR3 is TGTGCCAGCAGCTTCGGCAGGGACGATGAAAAACTGTTTTTT.

This chain joins TRBV18 and TRBJ2-7; 8 positions agree with TRBD1. The V gene end was trimmed by 1 base and the J gene end by 3 bases; junction bases not matched to a gene: 2. The CDR3 is made up of 14 amino acids. Germline values: CDR1 KGHSH, CDR2 LQKENI. The CDR3 DNA sequence: TGTGCCAGCTCACCACGGGACAGGCTCTACGAGCAGTACTTC. It encodes CASSPRDRLYEQYF.

The table lists this clone with a count of one. J is TRBJ2-3 and V is TRBV7-2; 15 positions agree with TRBD2. V lost 5 bases and J lost 4; bases outside the gene matches: 10. The CDR3 is made up of 18 amino acids. Germline V CDR1 and CDR2: SGHTA, FQGNSA. The CDR3 bases are TGTGCCAGCAGCACCGGACTAGCGGGGGGGCCGAACCCAGATACGCAGTATTTT. Residues: CASSTGLAGGPNPDTQYF.

The rearrangement uses TRBV7-9 and TRBJ2-1; D perhaps matches TRBD1 (5 bases). The germline V gene encodes CDR1 SEHNR and CDR2 FQNEAQ (reference sequence). Deletions cut 3 bases from V and 8 bases from J, with 14 bases between. The CDR3 sequence is 14 residues long. The DNA of the CDR3 is TGTGCCAGCAGCTTCCCTTCAGGGAACGATGAGCAGTTCTTC. It is translated as CASSFPSGNDEQFF.

This chain joins TRBV7-9 and TRBJ2-5; D uncertain. CDR1 and CDR2 from the germline V gene are SEHNR and FQNEAQ (reference sequence). V lost 11 bases and J 5 bases, leaving 18 bases between the germline ends. The CDR3 has 13 amino acids. The CDR3 here is CAGRDPIGETQYF. The CDR3 DNA reads TGTGCCGGTAGAGACCCAATCGGGGAGACCCAGTACTTC.

The chain has TRBV7-9 and TRBJ1-4; tentatively, D is TRBD1 (5 bases). Germline V gene lookup returns CDR1 SEHNR and CDR2 FQNEAQ (reference sequence). V dropped 5 bases and J dropped 0 bases, with 10 bases sitting between them. This CDR3 is 15 amino acids long. Here the CDR3 reads CASSDSLATNEKLFF. CDR3 bases: TGTGCCAGCAGCGACAGTCTTGCAACTAATGAAAAACTGTTTTTT.

This chain joins TRBV9 and TRBJ2-3; TRBD1 agrees at 7 bases. The ends lost 3 bases at V and 2 bases at J; junction bases unmatched: 3. CDR3 length: 14 amino acids. CDR1 SGDLS and CDR2 YYNGEE come from the germline V gene. CDR3 sequence: CASSGDRDTDTQYF. In DNA, the CDR3 is TGTGCCAGCAGCGGCGACAGGGACACAGATACGCAGTATTTT.

The chain carries TRBV6-1 and TRBJ2-7; TRBD1 matches 10 bases. CDR3 length: 16 residues. V dropped 1 base and J dropped 2; count of bases not matched to a gene: 5. CDR1 and CDR2 from the germline V gene are MNHNS and SASEGT. The DNA for the CDR3 is TGTGCCAGCAGTGAAGTGCGGGACAGGGGAACCTACGAGCAGTACTTC. Translating gives CASSEVRDRGTYEQYF.

The gene calls are TRBV10-3 and TRBJ1-2; the match to TRBD1 covers 7 bases. With 4 bases clipped from V and 1 base from J, the junction kept 9 bases outside the gene matches. CDR3 length: 16 amino acids. Germline V gives CDR1 ENHRY, CDR2 SYGVKD. CDR3 DNA: TGTGCCATCAGTGCCCTGGACAGGCAAAATAACTATGGCTACACCTTC. Protein: CAISALDRQNNYGYTF.

V is TRBV5-6 and J is TRBJ1-6; D uncertain. Looked up from germline, CDR1 is SGHDT and CDR2 is YYEEEE. Trimming left V 1 base short and J 6 bases short, with 8 bases between. The CDR3 is 14 amino acids. The CDR3 nucleotides are TGTGCCAGCAGCTTGAGCGGGCTTAATTCACCCCTCCACTTT. It encodes CASSLSGLNSPLHF.

The rearrangement links TRBV19 to TRBJ1-1, with D tentatively TRBD1 (5 bases). The CDR3 loop spans 13 amino acids. The germline V gene encodes CDR1 LNHDA and CDR2 SQIVND (reference sequence). Trimming removed 3 bases from V and 8 bases from J, with 13 bases in between. CDR3 bases: TGTGCCAGTAGTATGGGGGGGATATGGGAAGCTTTCTTT. It yields the protein CASSMGGIWEAFF.

V usage is TRBV15 and J usage is TRBJ2-7; perhaps TRBD1 as D (5 bases). Germline V gene lookup returns CDR1 LNHNV and CDR2 YYDKDF (reference sequence). CDR3 length: 15 residues. V was clipped by 0 bases and J by 0 bases, with 9 bases between them. The CDR3 DNA reads as TGTGCCACCAGCAGAGAACGACAGTACTCCTACGAGCAGTACTTC. It is translated as CATSRERQYSYEQYF.

This clone was detected only a few times. The chain employs TRBV19 and TRBJ1-3; tentatively, D is TRBD1 (6 bases). V was trimmed by 5 bases and J by 2 bases, leaving 16 bases between them. Per the germline V gene, CDR1 is LNHDA and CDR2 is SQIVND (reference sequence). This CDR3 has 16 amino acids. DNA of the CDR3: TGTGCCAGTAGTCCCGGGGGCATCGAGGCTGGAAACACCATATATTTT. It yields the protein CASSPGGIEAGNTIYF. The full variable domain, its missing parts supplied by reference TRBV19 and TRBJ1-3, is DGGITQSPKYLFRKEGQNVTLSCEQNLNHDAMYWYRQDPGQGLRLIYYSQIVNDFQKGDIAEGYSVSREKKESFPLTVTSAQKNPTAFYLCASSPGGIEAGNTIYFGEGSWLTVV.

This chain connects TRBV30 to TRBJ1-6; D gene ambiguous. The CDR3 has 11 residues. Germline V gene data show CDR1 as GTSNPN and CDR2 as SVGIG (reference sequence). The V and J ends lost 0 bases and 10 bases respectively, with 4 bases between them. CDR3 loop: CAWSVGSPLHF. CDR3 coding DNA: TGTGCCTGGAGTGTAGGGTCACCCCTCCACTTT.